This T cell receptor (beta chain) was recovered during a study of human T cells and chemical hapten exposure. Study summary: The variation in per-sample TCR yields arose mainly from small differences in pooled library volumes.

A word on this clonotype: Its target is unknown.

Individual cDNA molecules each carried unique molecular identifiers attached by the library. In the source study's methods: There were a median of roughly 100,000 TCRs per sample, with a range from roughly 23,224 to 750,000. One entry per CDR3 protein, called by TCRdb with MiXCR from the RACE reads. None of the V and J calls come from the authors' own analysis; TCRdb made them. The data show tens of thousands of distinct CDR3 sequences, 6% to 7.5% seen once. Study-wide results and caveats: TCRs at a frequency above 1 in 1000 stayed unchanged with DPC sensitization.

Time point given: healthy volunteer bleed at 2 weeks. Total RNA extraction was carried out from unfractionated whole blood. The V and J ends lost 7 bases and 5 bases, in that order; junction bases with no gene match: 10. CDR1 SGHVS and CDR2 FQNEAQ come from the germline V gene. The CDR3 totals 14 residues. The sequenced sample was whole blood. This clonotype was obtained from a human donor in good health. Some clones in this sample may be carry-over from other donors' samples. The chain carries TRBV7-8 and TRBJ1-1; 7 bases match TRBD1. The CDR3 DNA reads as TGTGCCAGCAACCCACCGGGACAGATAACTGAAGCTTTCTTT. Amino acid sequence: CASNPPGQITEAFF.